Reported below is one T cell receptor (beta chain). The source of the sample is a study of T cell responses to AZD1222 COVID-19 vaccine. Clones were read by immunoSEQ multiplex PCR, and TCRdb kept only the in-frame ones, dropping some. The sample includes around 60,000 clones, roughly four fifths seen only once; the top ten take approximately 24%. The CDR3 is made up of 16 amino acids. Trimming at V came to 6 bases and at J to 5 bases, leaving 13 bases not matched to a gene. The germline gives CDR1 MNHEY, CDR2 SMNVEV (reference sequence). Sequenced material: peripheral blood, taken 28 days after the second AZD1222 dose. This TCR was recovered from an adult who received the AZD1222 COVID-19 vaccine. The chain carries TRBV27 and TRBJ2-3, with TRBD2 identical over 8 bases. The CDR3 DNA is TGTGCCAGCAGCAACCGGCCGGGGGGGACACAAGATACGCAGTATTTT. Encoded protein: CASSNRPGGTQDTQYF.